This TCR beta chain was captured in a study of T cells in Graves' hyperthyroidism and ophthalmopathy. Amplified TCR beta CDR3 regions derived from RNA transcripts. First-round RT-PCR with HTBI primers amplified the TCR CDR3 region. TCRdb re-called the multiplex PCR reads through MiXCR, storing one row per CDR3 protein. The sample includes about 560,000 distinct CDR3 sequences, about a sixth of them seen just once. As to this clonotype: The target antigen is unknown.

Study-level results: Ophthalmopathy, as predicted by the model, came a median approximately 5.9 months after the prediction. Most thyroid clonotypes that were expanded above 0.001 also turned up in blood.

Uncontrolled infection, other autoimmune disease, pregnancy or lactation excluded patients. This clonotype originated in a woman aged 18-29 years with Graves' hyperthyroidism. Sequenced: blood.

CDR3 protein: CASSIFGSLSRSIFDEQFF. Here the CDR3 DNA reads TGTGCCAGTAGTATCTTCGGGTCACTTAGCCGCTCTATTTTCGATGAGCAGTTCTTC. The chain carries TRBV19 and TRBJ2-1; D is unclear. The germline CDR1 and CDR2 sequences are LNHDA and SQIVND (reference sequence). The CDR3 runs 19 residues. V was clipped by 3 bases and J by 8 bases, with 29 bases between them.